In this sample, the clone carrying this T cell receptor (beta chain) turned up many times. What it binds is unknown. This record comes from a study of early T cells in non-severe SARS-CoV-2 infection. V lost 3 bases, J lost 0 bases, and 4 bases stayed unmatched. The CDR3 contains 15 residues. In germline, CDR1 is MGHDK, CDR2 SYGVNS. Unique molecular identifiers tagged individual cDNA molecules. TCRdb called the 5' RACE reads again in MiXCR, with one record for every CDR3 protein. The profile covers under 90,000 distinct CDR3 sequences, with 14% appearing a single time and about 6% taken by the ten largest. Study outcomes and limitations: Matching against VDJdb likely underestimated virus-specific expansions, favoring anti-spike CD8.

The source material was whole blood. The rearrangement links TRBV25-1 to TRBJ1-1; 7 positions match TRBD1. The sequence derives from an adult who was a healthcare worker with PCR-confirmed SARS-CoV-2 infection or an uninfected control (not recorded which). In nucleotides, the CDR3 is TGTGCCAGCAGTGATATTGGACAGGTGAACACTGAAGCTTTCTTT. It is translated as CASSDIGQVNTEAFF.